This T cell receptor beta chain was identified in a study of T cell responses to AZD1222 COVID-19 vaccine. The study, taken as a whole, reports: Spike-specific TCR breadth and depth rose after two AZD1222 doses. CD4 TCRs covered the whole spike, strongest at regions 160-218 and 743-854. Within unmutated variant regions lay the reported targets of nearly half of spike-specific TCRs.

The protocol was immunoSEQ multiplex PCR, while the TCRdb copy is restricted to in-frame clones and leaves out a portion. The sample holds about 85,000 clones, 85% seen once. Analyses pooled second doses at about 4 or about 12 weeks. Deletions cut 2 bases from V and 2 bases from J, with 16 bases between. The CDR3 length is 16 residues. The V gene's germline CDR1 is LGHDT and CDR2 YNNKEL (reference sequence). With regard to this clone: Its antigen is unidentified.

This receptor was taken from an adult who received the AZD1222 COVID-19 vaccine. The sequencing here drew on peripheral blood, taken 28 days after the second AZD1222 dose. The chain couples TRBV3-1 (or the pseudogene TRBV3-2) to TRBJ2-7; D is perhaps TRBD1 or TRBD2 (6 bases each). This chain's CDR3 is CASSQPIGGVTYEQYF. In DNA form, the CDR3 reads TGTGCCAGCAGCCAACCTATCGGGGGCGTCACCTACGAGCAGTACTTC.